This record looks at one T cell receptor beta chain sequence and its context. The CDR3 totals 15 residues. Deletions cut 5 bases from V and 0 bases from J, with 15 bases between. Per the germline V gene, CDR1 is SGDLS and CDR2 is YYNGEE. This entry is derived from a study of cytomegalovirus exposure and HLA in healthy donors. PCR involved 60 Vbeta and 13 Jbeta primers. The assay was immunoSEQ multiplex PCR, and TCRdb's table has in-frame clones only and misses some. Of approximately 130,000 clones in the sample, 83% were seen once. Sequenced material: PBMCs. The source is a girl aged 2-10 years in good health and CMV-seronegative. V gene TRBV9 combines with J gene TRBJ2-7; TRBD1 is a possible D gene (5 bases). The CDR3 sequence is CASSLGPASSYEQYF. Here the CDR3 DNA reads TGTGCCAGCAGTCTGGGGCCAGCATCCTCCTACGAGCAGTACTTC.